The 22 T cell receptor beta chains in this list originate from one sample, sequenced in a study of shared clonotypes between healthy human individuals. Only in-frame clones appear in the TCRdb table, and some are missing; sequencing was by immunoSEQ multiplex PCR. The sample yields about 1.1 million clones, around 78% seen once. The sample comprised memory CD4+ T cells from PBMCs. Described subset: CD45RA-negative fraction. These receptors all stem from a man aged 18 to 30 in good health. Some clones in this sample may be carry-over from other donors' samples.

The rearrangement links TRBV11-2 to TRBJ2-6; TRBD1 or TRBD2 may be the D gene (5 bases each). Looked up from germline, CDR1 is SGHAT and CDR2 is FQNNGV. Trimming stripped 5 bases from V and 0 bases from J, with 11 bases between. The CDR3 is 16 amino acids. As DNA, the CDR3 is TGTGCCAGCAGCCCGGTCGGGGCCTCTGGGGCCAACGTCCTGACTTTC. Its protein product is CASSPVGASGANVLTF.

The chain links TRBV5-1 to TRBJ2-7; 12 bases are shared with TRBD1. This CDR3 comprises 15 residues. V lost 4 bases and J lost 6; bases outside the gene matches: 8. Germline V gene data show CDR1 as SGHRS and CDR2 as YFSETQ. The CDR3 sequence is CASSGTGGPLSEQYF. The CDR3 DNA is TGCGCCAGCAGCGGGACAGGGGGCCCCTTATCCGAGCAGTACTTC.

The chain joins TRBV28 to TRBJ1-5; the D is unclear. Deletions cut 4 bases from V and 0 bases from J, with 7 bases between. Germline V gene data show CDR1 as MDHEN and CDR2 as SYDVKM. The CDR3 extends over 14 amino acids. CDR3: CASSSGLSNQPQHF. For the CDR3, the DNA is TGTGCCAGCAGTTCTGGGCTTAGCAATCAGCCCCAGCATTTT. Combining the CDR3 with reference TRBV28 and TRBJ1-5 gives the whole variable domain DVKVTQSSRYLVKRTGEKVFLECVQDMDHENMFWYRQDPGLGLRLIYFSYDVKMKEKGDIPEGYSVSREKKERFSLILESASTNQTSMYLCASSSGLSNQPQHFGDGTRLSIL.

This clone occurred once. The J gene is TRBJ2-7, the V gene TRBV2; D not certain. CDR1 and CDR2 from the germline V gene are SNHLY and FYNNEI. Trimming removed 4 bases at V and 6 bases at J, with 10 bases between. The CDR3 has 12 residues. The CDR3 spells CASSAQALEQYF. CDR3 nucleotide sequence: TGTGCCAGCAGTGCTCAGGCCCTCGAGCAGTACTTC.

The count of this clone is one. This chain connects TRBV12-2 to TRBJ2-1. TRBV12-2 is flagged as a pseudogene. This CDR3 contains 16 residues. The CDR3 loop reads CASRTAGTKDYNEQFF. CDR3 DNA sequence: TGTGCAAGTCGCACCGCCGGGACGAAAGACTACAATGAGCAGTTCTTC.

J is TRBJ1-2 and V is TRBV28, with TRBD1 identical over 7 bases. This CDR3 comprises 14 residues. The J segment lost 5 bases and the V segment lost 4 bases, leaving 7 bases of the junction unmatched. CDR1 MDHEN and CDR2 SYDVKM come from the germline V gene. The DNA of the CDR3 is TGTGCCAGCAGTTCAGGACAGGAACGATATGGCTACACCTTC. This translates into CASSSGQERYGYTF.

The chain carries TRBV6-6 and TRBJ2-3, with D hard to call. Trimming pared 5 bases from V and 4 bases from J, leaving 10 bases between. Looked up from germline, CDR1 is MNHNY and CDR2 is SVGAGI (reference sequence). The CDR3 has 13 residues. CDR3 in DNA: TGTGCCAGCAGTCTCCTCAGTCCAGATACGCAGTATTTT. Translated, it gives CASSLLSPDTQYF.

In the case of this clone: The same CDR3 can be traced to other DNA sequences in this sample. The J gene is TRBJ1-2, the V gene TRBV18, with TRBD1 matching over 7 bases. This CDR3 region has 13 residues. Trimming at V came to 3 bases and at J to 4 bases, leaving 2 bases not matched to a gene. CDR1 and CDR2 from the germline V gene are KGHSH and LQKENI. CDR3 amino acids: CASSPGQSYGYTF. DNA for the CDR3: TGTGCCAGCTCACCGGGACAGTCCTATGGCTACACCTTC.

This clone has ten or more counts. The rearrangement links TRBV28 to TRBJ1-1; maybe TRBD1 (5 bases). Germline CDR1 reads MDHEN; CDR2 reads SYDVKM. Trimming pared 5 bases from V and 1 base from J, leaving 14 bases between. The CDR3 is 15 residues long. CDR3 protein: CASSPHDRSNTEAFF. The CDR3 nucleotides read TGTGCCAGCAGTCCGCATGACAGATCGAACACTGAAGCTTTCTTT.

CDR3 region: CASSTQVNTEAFF. CDR3 bases: TGTGCCAGCAGCACGCAGGTGAACACTGAAGCTTTCTTT. The V and J genes are TRBV7-2 and TRBJ1-1; D is unresolved. There are 13 residues in the CDR3. The V end lost 5 bases, the J end lost 0 bases, and 7 bases lay between the germline ends. CDR1 is SGHTA and CDR2 is FQGNSA in the germline V gene. Full variable domain (missing parts from reference TRBV7-2 and TRBJ1-1): GAGVSQSPSNKVTEKGKDVELRCDPISGHTALYWYRQSLGQGLEFLIYFQGNSAPDKSGLPSDRFSAERTGGSVSTLTIQRTQQEDSAVYLCASSTQVNTEAFFGQGTRLTVV.

The V gene is TRBV6-1, the J gene TRBJ1-2, with 7 bases aligning to TRBD1. CDR3 size: 15 residues. The V gene's germline CDR1 is MNHNS and CDR2 SASEGT. V lost 5 bases and J lost 0; bases outside the gene matches: 6. In DNA, the CDR3 is TGTGCCAGCAGTCCTCGACAGGGAGCTAACTATGGCTACACCTTC. Protein: CASSPRQGANYGYTF.

V is TRBV7-8 and J is TRBJ1-2, with a possible D match to TRBD1 (5 bases). The V gene's germline CDR1 is SGHVS and CDR2 FQNEAQ. The CDR3 totals 13 residues. V was trimmed by 2 bases and J by 8 bases, leaving 12 bases between them. CDR3 sequence: CASSLRGLDGYTF. In DNA, the CDR3 is TGTGCCAGCAGCTTACGGGGCCTCGACGGCTACACCTTC.

V and J are TRBV5-4 and TRBJ2-3; 9 bases match TRBD1. V lost 4 bases to trimming and J lost 5 bases; unmatched junction nucleotides: 11. This CDR3 comprises 16 residues. The germline gives CDR1 SGHNT, CDR2 YYREEE (reference sequence). CDR3 nucleotide sequence: TGTGCCAGCAGCCAGAAGAGGACAGGGGACGTAGATACGCAGTATTTT. It codes for CASSQKRTGDVDTQYF.

The genes are TRBV2 and TRBJ2-3, with 7 bases matching TRBD2. Germline CDR1 is SNHLY and CDR2 is FYNNEI. The CDR3 extends over 15 amino acids. J was trimmed by 0 bases and V by 9 bases; bases with no gene match: 9. The CDR3 coding sequence is TGTGCCAGGGGAGGGACTGGCACTAGCACAGATACGCAGTATTTT. Amino acid sequence: CARGGTGTSTDTQYF. The full variable domain, its missing parts supplied by reference TRBV2 and TRBJ2-3, is EPEVTQTPSHQVTQMGQEVILRCVPISNHLYFYWYRQILGQKVEFLVSFYNNEISEKSEIFDDQFSVERPDGSNFTLKIRSTKLEDSAMYFCARGGTGTSTDTQYFGPGTRLTVL.

The genes are TRBV7-3 and TRBJ2-2, with a weak D call TRBD2 (6 bases). V lost 2 bases, J lost 5 bases, and 12 bases lay in between. The germline V gene has CDR1 SGHTA and CDR2 FQGTGA. The CDR3 is 15 residues long. CDR3 sequence: CASSLQSGLTGELFF. The CDR3 DNA sequence: TGTGCCAGCAGCTTACAATCGGGACTGACCGGGGAGCTGTTTTTT.

The rearrangement uses TRBV11-2 and TRBJ2-1, with 8 bases fitting TRBD2. The CDR3 totals 18 residues. V lost 0 bases and J lost 4; bases outside the gene matches: 11. The germline gives CDR1 SGHAT, CDR2 FQNNGV. The CDR3 DNA reads TGTGCCAGCAGCTTAGATTGGGGAGCGGGAGTCGAGTACAATGAGCAGTTCTTC. As protein: CASSLDWGAGVEYNEQFF.

This chain connects TRBV29-1 to TRBJ2-5, with a possible D match to TRBD1 (5 bases). V lost 7 bases and J 6 bases, leaving 15 bases between the germline ends. CDR3 length: 12 amino acids. Germline CDR1 and CDR2: SQVTM and ANQGSEA. The CDR3 protein is CSAPDISKTQYF. The CDR3 nucleotides are TGCAGCGCCCCGGACATCTCCAAGACCCAGTACTTC.

This rearrangement joins TRBV4-1 to TRBJ1-4; D remains unclear. The CDR3 spans 17 residues. Trimming removed 4 bases from V and 0 bases from J, with 15 bases in between. Per germline, CDR1 MGHRA and CDR2 YSYEKL. Here the CDR3 reads CASSPIVGVATNEKLFF. The CDR3 bases are TGCGCCAGCAGCCCTATAGTTGGCGTTGCAACTAATGAAAAACTGTTTTTT.

The chain uses TRBV19 and TRBJ1-5; 7 bases agree with TRBD1. CDR3 length: 15 residues. CDR1 is LNHDA and CDR2 is SQIVND in the germline V gene (reference sequence). V shed 6 bases, J shed 3 bases, and the junction held 8 bases outside the gene matches. CDR3 sequence reads: CASRVTGTTNQPQHF. In DNA, the CDR3 is TGTGCCAGTAGGGTGACAGGGACCACCAATCAGCCCCAGCATTTT.

The chain combines TRBV28 with TRBJ1-1; maybe TRBD1 (5 bases). CDR3 length: 16 amino acids. The germline gives CDR1 MDHEN, CDR2 SYDVKM. The V end was cut by 1 base, the J end by 0 bases, with 12 bases between. CDR3 sequence reads: CASSLFLAGMNTEAFF. CDR3 in DNA: TGTGCCAGCAGTTTATTCCTCGCAGGGATGAACACTGAAGCTTTCTTT.

This sequence joins TRBV2 and TRBJ2-3, with D hard to call. The V end was cut by 8 bases, the J end by 2 bases, with 8 bases between. The CDR3 contains 12 residues. Germline V gene lookup returns CDR1 SNHLY and CDR2 FYNNEI. The CDR3, as DNA: TGTGCCAGCGGCCTAAACACAGATACGCAGTATTTT. This encodes CASGLNTDTQYF.

V usage is TRBV7-8 and J usage is TRBJ1-4; D may be TRBD1 (5 bases). The CDR3 loop spans 15 amino acids. Germline CDR1 SGHVS, CDR2 FQNEAQ. Trimming took 5 bases from V and 11 from J, leaving 21 bases between them. CDR3 loop: CASSPQTAGLAKLFF. DNA of the CDR3: TGTGCCAGCAGCCCTCAGACAGCCGGCCTGGCCAAACTGTTTTTT.